The entry below gives a single TCR beta chain sequence along with its context. Its cognate antigen is unknown. Rectal tissue came from one to two pinch biopsies taken at colonoscopy. Controls had normal endoscopy and no IBD diagnosis within a year. The survey-level immunoSEQ assay was used. The assay was immunoSEQ multiplex PCR, and TCRdb's table has in-frame clones only and misses some. The table has 15,000 to 20,000 clones, 80% seen once. The sample belongs to a study of pediatric ulcerative colitis. General study findings and limits: A couple of patients' blood samples yielded substantially fewer templates.

The CDR3 loop spans 15 amino acids. Germline values: CDR1 SNHLY, CDR2 FYNNEI. J was trimmed by 3 bases and V by 6 bases; bases with no gene match: 6. This clonotype originated in a boy between 5 and 17 years old who was a control in a study of pediatric ulcerative colitis. The V gene is TRBV2, the J gene TRBJ2-5; 11 positions match TRBD1. Sequenced material: gut tissue. The CDR3 spells CASSHRDRGKETQYF. CDR3 nucleotides: TGTGCCAGCAGCCACCGGGACAGGGGGAAAGAGACCCAGTACTTC.